One TCR beta chain is described in this entry. This clonotype showed up many times. What antigen it recognizes has not been identified. No base quality information exists; no much larger clone differs at one position. The TCR beta CDR3 regions were amplified from RNA transcripts. The first round of RT-PCR for the TCR CDR3 was performed with the HTBI primer set and the Qiagen OneStep RT-PCR kit. Libraries were constructed in a second round of multiplex PCR, after which size selection and purification were carried out. Libraries were sequenced paired-end with 100 bp reads on an Illumina HiSeq2000. The source study handled its data this way. SOAPnuke was used to process the raw data, with reads discarded if the reads contained adapters or uncalled bases, had a mean Phred below 15, or lacked an exact constant-primer or identifier match. High-quality paired reads were merged using COPE v1.2.5, and each unique nucleotide sequence was defined as a clonotype. Clonotypes were aligned to IMGT TRBV, TRBD and TRBJ reference segments using MiTCR v1.1. The analysis included only V-J combinations with a frequency above 0.0001, which together covered 99% to 99.2% of the repertoires. The TCS score was defined as F50 (clonal expansion) divided by E x V (chaos), with BLOSUM62-based TCRdist calculated between CDR3 peptides within each V-J. Welch's t-statistics and random forest reduced fewer than 600 V-J features to roughly 13, which were used in a naive Bayes classifier (R e1071). TCRdb handled the public reads itself, with Q25 trimming in fastp and clone calling in MiXCR, and kept productive beta chains. Each entry is one CDR3 protein sequence, shown with its most common DNA and genes. These V and J calls originate from TCRdb's pipeline instead of the authors' own analysis. The sample table lists approximately 640,000 distinct CDR3 sequences, roughly 15% of them with a count of one. The biggest ten clones account for over 3.5% of the sample.

These data come from a study of T cells in Graves' hyperthyroidism and ophthalmopathy (dated by TCRdb to the late 2010s). Looking at the study overall: Peripheral blood samples were taken at initial diagnosis, before any treatment was given. To identify distinguishing TCR V-J signatures, a discovery cohort of around 100 patients was used, comprising 43 with Graves' ophthalmopathy and 55 to 65 with stable Graves' hyperthyroidism. In addition, the study compared T-cell repertoires in thyroid tissue and in blood from roughly 6 Graves' hyperthyroidism patients. Whether ophthalmopathy could be predicted prospectively was tested in an independent validation cohort made up of roughly 20 hyperthyroidism patients plus 17 patients who later progressed to ophthalmopathy. The paper describes TCR Vbeta CDR3 sequencing of some 130 peripheral blood samples, made up of 43 ophthalmopathy patients, 70 to 80 hyperthyroidism patients and roughly 17 progressor patients. After blood sampling, hyperthyroidism patients were treated with methimazole at a starting dose of 30 mg daily, and ophthalmopathy patients were treated with high-dose intravenous methylprednisolone. The 100 discovery patients were divided at random into training and test sets in a 7:3 ratio. General study outcomes and caveats: No statistical method was used to set the sample size in advance, and investigators knew the group allocation. Most expanded thyroid clonotypes (frequency above 0.001) were also detected in blood, a finding suggesting that blood repertoires may reflect thyroid immune responses. In cross-validation, a model built on a 13 V-J signature told ophthalmopathy apart from stable hyperthyroidism with approximately 90% sensitivity and roughly 81% specificity, and in testing the same model reached 80%/75%. In validation, the model predicted progression to ophthalmopathy a median of approximately 6.3 months before onset, with over 55% sensitivity and roughly 72% specificity.

From its cysteine to its phenylalanine, the CDR3 spans 15 amino acids. Of the read, only the CDR3 DNA is kept; its 45 bases are in frame from base 1. Compared with germline, V lacks 9 bases and J lacks 5 bases; bases without a gene match: 12. Graves' hyperthyroidism was defined as stable when no progression to ophthalmopathy occurred over 18 months of follow-up. The hyperthyroidism patients were between 18 and 65 years old and newly diagnosed, with a disease duration of less than 2 months. The study excluded patients with uncontrolled infections, other autoimmune diseases, pregnancy or lactation. Diagnoses relied on clinical symptoms, serum thyroxine and TRAb, thyroid ultrasound and orbital computed tomography. PBMCs were separated from under 12 ml of fresh peripheral blood using Ficoll-Paque density gradient centrifugation. Total RNA was extracted using Trizol reagent, and RNA quality was assessed on an Agilent 2100 Bioanalyzer.

The sequence was obtained from a woman aged 25-40 years with Graves' hyperthyroidism. This sequence uses TRBV12-3 or TRBV12-4 and TRBJ2-3, with 9 bases matching TRBD2. Sequenced input: blood. In nucleotides, the sequence is TGTGCCAGTAGCATGGCGGGAGGGTCCCAAGATACGCAGTATTTT. This yields the protein CASSMAGGSQDTQYF.